This T cell receptor beta chain was identified during a study of T-cell reconstitution after alpha-beta-depleted transplantation in children. Construction of the TCRbeta library involved unique molecular identifiers. TCRdb fed the PCR reads into MiXCR, producing one record per CDR3 protein. The sample lists some 600,000 distinct CDR3 sequences, approximately 16% seen once, with approximately 1% in the top ten. The sequence came from a human donor who donated a stem cell graft to a child with acute myeloid leukemia. The sequenced sample was PBMCs from the stem cell graft donor, obtained from the stem cell graft.

The CDR3 region is CASSLNPSASAGTQYF. DNA for the CDR3: TGTGCCAGCAGCTTAAATCCTAGCGCGAGTGCAGGGACCCAGTACTTC. The V and J genes are TRBV7-7 and TRBJ2-5, with TRBD2 as a possible D gene (6 bases). CDR1 is SSHAT and CDR2 is FNYEAQ in the germline V gene (reference sequence). V shed 2 bases and J shed 7 bases, with 20 bases lying between them. CDR3 length: 16 residues.